Described below is a single T cell receptor beta chain sequence and its context. Its antigen is not known. TCRdb reprocessed the reads via MiXCR and lists one record per CDR3 protein. The data show 300,000 to 400,000 distinct CDR3 sequences, almost 30% seen once. This sample stems from a study of T cell repertoires in cytomegalovirus infection. Germline-derived CDR1 and CDR2 are ENHRY and SYGVKD. The V end lost 10 bases, the J end lost 6 bases, and 19 bases lay between the germline ends. The CDR3 loop spans 13 amino acids. The sequencing used cultured PBMCs, collected from culture after CMV antigen stimulation. The J gene is TRBJ2-7, the V gene TRBV10-3; D is perhaps TRBD2 (6 bases). The clonotype originates from a human donor in good health (CMV status not recorded). Some clones in this sample may be carry-over from other donors' samples. The CDR3 DNA follows: TGTGCCACCGCCGGGACTTTTATTCGCGAGCAGTACTTC. Translation gives CATAGTFIREQYF.